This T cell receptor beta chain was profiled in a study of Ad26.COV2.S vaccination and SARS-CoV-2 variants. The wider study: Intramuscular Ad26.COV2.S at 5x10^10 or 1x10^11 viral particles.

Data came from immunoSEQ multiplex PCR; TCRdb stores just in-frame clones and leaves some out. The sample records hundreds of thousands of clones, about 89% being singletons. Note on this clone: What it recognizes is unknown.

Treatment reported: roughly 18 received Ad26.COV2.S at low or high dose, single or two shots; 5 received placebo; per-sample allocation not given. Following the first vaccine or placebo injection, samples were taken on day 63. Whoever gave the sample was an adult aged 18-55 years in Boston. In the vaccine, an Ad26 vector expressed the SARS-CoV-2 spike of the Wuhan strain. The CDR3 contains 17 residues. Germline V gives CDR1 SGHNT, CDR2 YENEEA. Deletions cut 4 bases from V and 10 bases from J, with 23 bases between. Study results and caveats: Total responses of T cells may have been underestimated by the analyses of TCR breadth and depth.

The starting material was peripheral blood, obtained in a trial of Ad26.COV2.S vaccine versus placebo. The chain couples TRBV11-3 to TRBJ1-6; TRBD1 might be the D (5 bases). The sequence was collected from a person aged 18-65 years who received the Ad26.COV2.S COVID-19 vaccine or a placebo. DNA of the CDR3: TGTGCCAGCAGCTCTAAAATGAGGTGGGGCGGGAACTCACCCCTCCACTTT. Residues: CASSSKMRWGGNSPLHF.